This T cell receptor (beta chain) was profiled in a study of T cell changes during pregnancy in multiple sclerosis. Sequencing used immunoSEQ multiplex PCR; TCRdb keeps in-frame clones, though not all of them. Of around 69,000 clones listed, more than 90% are singletons. Per germline, CDR1 GTSNPN and CDR2 SVGIG (reference sequence). The CDR3 has 13 residues. The V gene lost 3 bases and the J gene lost 0 bases, with 6 bases spanning the gap. The rearrangement joins TRBV30 to TRBJ1-5, with no clear D. The specimen was peripheral blood, collected in the third trimester of pregnancy. The sequence was obtained from a female donor with multiple sclerosis, enrolled in a pregnancy study. CDR3 coding DNA: TGTGCCTGGAGCCTCGTTAGCAATCAGCCCCAGCATTTT. It is translated as CAWSLVSNQPQHF.